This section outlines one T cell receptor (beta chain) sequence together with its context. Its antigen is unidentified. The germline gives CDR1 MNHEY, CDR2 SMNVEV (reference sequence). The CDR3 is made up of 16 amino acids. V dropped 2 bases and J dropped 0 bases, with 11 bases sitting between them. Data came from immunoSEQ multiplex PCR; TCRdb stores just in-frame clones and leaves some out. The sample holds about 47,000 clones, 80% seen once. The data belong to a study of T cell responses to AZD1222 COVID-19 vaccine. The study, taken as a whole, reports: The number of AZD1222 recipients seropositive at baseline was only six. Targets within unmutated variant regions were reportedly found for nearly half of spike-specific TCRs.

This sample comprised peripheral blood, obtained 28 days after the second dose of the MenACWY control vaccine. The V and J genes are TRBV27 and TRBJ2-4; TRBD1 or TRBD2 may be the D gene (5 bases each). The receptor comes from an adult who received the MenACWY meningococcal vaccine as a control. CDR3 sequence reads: CASSLLGTGAKNIQYF. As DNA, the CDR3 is TGTGCCAGCAGTTTACTTGGGACCGGAGCCAAAAACATTCAGTACTTC.